These 31 T cell receptor beta chains originate from one sample sequenced in a study of blood T cell repertoires in COVID-19. The data were produced by immunoSEQ multiplex PCR, yet TCRdb's version contains in-frame clones alone and is incomplete. The sample yields some 250,000 clones, 70% to 90% seen once. Input material: peripheral blood. The origin of the receptors is a man aged 25-40 years with active or convalescent COVID-19.

The chain carries TRBV6-2 or TRBV6-3 and TRBJ1-3, with TRBD1 identical over 8 bases. The CDR3 is 18 residues long. Germline V CDR1 and CDR2: MNHEY, SVGEGT. The trim removed 5 bases at V and 0 bases at J, leaving 12 bases unmatched. CDR3 sequence reads: CASSGPTGAVHSGNTIYF. CDR3 sequence (DNA): TGTGCCAGCAGTGGACCGACAGGGGCCGTACACTCTGGAAACACCATATATTTT.

The CDR3 nucleotides read TGTGCCAGCTCACCACTCGCAGGAGAGACCCAGTACTTC. Translating it yields CASSPLAGETQYF. The chain combines TRBV18 with TRBJ2-5; no clear D gene. The length of the CDR3 is 13 residues. Trimming cost V 1 base and J 4 bases, with 7 bases left between them. Germline V CDR1 and CDR2: KGHSH, LQKENI.

The CDR3 sequence: CASSAIRGGEKLFF. CDR3 nucleotide sequence: TGTGCCAGCAGTGCGATTAGGGGAGGGGAAAAACTGTTTTTT. J is TRBJ1-4 and V is TRBV6-4; D is perhaps TRBD1 (5 bases). The CDR3 length is 14 residues. Germline CDR1 MRHNA, CDR2 SNTAGT. Trimming cost V 4 bases and J 8 bases, with 14 bases left between them.

Here the CDR3 reads CAWSGGAIDNQPQHF. CDR3 in DNA: TGTGCCTGGAGCGGGGGGGCAATCGACAATCAGCCCCAGCATTTT. The V and J genes are TRBV30 and TRBJ1-5; D possibly corresponds to TRBD1 (6 bases). CDR1 is GTSNPN, CDR2 SVGIG, per germline (reference sequence). V lost 3 bases and J lost 3, with 15 bases in between. This CDR3 is 15 amino acids long.

The V call is TRBV7-2, the J call TRBJ2-7, with a weak D call TRBD1 (5 bases). This CDR3 contains 13 residues. V was pared by 2 bases and J by 4 bases, with 9 bases between. Germline assignment: CDR1 SGHTA and CDR2 FQGNSA. The CDR3 spells CASSLSQGYEQYF. CDR3 coding DNA: TGTGCCAGCAGCTTAAGTCAGGGTTACGAGCAGTACTTC.

The chain couples TRBV3-1 (or the pseudogene TRBV3-2) to TRBJ2-3; a weak D match, TRBD1 (5 bases). Germline V gene data show CDR1 as LGHDT and CDR2 as YNNKEL (reference sequence). The CDR3 loop spans 14 amino acids. Trimming left V 1 base short and J 3 bases short, with 8 bases between. DNA of the CDR3: TGTGCCAGCAGCCAAGTTACAGGTACAGATACGCAGTATTTT. It yields the protein CASSQVTGTDTQYF.

The chain couples TRBV27 to TRBJ1-5; D is unclear. The V end lost 7 bases, the J end lost 2 bases, and 12 bases lay between the germline ends. The germline V gene has CDR1 MNHEY and CDR2 SMNVEV (reference sequence). This CDR3 is built from 14 residues. As DNA, the CDR3 is TGTGCCAGCACATCTCTCGGGGGCAATCAGCCCCAGCATTTT. Its translation: CASTSLGGNQPQHF.

The chain combines TRBV5-1 with TRBJ1-2, with TRBD1 matching 8 bases. CDR1 is SGHRS, CDR2 YFSETQ, per germline. This CDR3 comprises 15 residues. J lost 6 bases, V lost 4 bases, and 11 bases had no gene match. CDR3 residues: CASSLGGQVVDGYTF. The CDR3 nucleotides read TGCGCCAGCAGCCTGGGGGGACAGGTAGTCGATGGCTACACCTTC. Looking up the rest from reference TRBV5-1 and TRBJ1-2 gives the full variable domain: KAGVTQTPRYLIKTRGQQVTLSCSPISGHRSVSWYQQTPGQGLQFLFEYFSETQRNKGNFPGRFSGRQFSNSRSEMNVSTLELGDSALYLCASSLGGQVVDGYTFGSGTRLTVV.

This sequence joins TRBV3-1 (or the pseudogene TRBV3-2) and TRBJ2-7; D is undetermined. The CDR3 spans 12 residues. Trimming pared 4 bases from V and 3 bases from J, leaving 7 bases between. CDR1 and CDR2 from the germline V gene are LGHDT and YNNKEL (reference sequence). CDR3 sequence (DNA): TGTGCCAGCAGCCTCGCGCGCTACGAGCAGTACTTC. Protein: CASSLARYEQYF.

The chain has TRBV6-5 and TRBJ2-5; D may be TRBD1 (7 bases). Trimming cost V 6 bases and J 5 bases, with 13 bases left between them. CDR1 MNHEY and CDR2 SVGAGI come from the germline V gene. CDR3 length: 13 residues. The CDR3 DNA reads as TGTGCCAGCAGGATGACAGGGAGGGAGACCCAGTACTTC. This codes for CASRMTGRETQYF.

V usage is TRBV7-2 and J usage is TRBJ2-1, with D possibly matching TRBD2 (5 bases). Germline CDR1 reads SGHTA; CDR2 reads FQGNSA. The CDR3 consists of 11 residues. V lost 1 base and J 14 bases, leaving 9 bases between the germline ends. The CDR3 sequence: CASSLVQEEFF. The CDR3 coding sequence is TGTGCCAGCAGCTTAGTCCAGGAGGAGTTCTTC.

A single count supports this clone. The chain joins TRBV19 to TRBJ1-5; 7 bases agree with TRBD1. Germline CDR1 is LNHDA and CDR2 is SQIVND (reference sequence). CDR3 length equals 16 residues. Trimming cost V 2 bases and J 4 bases; bases outside gene matches: 8. The CDR3 DNA is TGTGCCAGTAGTATAACCGTCGGGACAGATAATCAGCCCCAGCATTTT. Protein product: CASSITVGTDNQPQHF.

This clone occurred once. The V gene is TRBV7-8, the J gene TRBJ2-2, with 7 bases identical to TRBD2. Germline trimming cut 5 bases from V and 0 bases from J; bases unmatched to any gene: 9. Germline values: CDR1 SGHVS, CDR2 FQNEAQ. The CDR3 runs to 17 residues. CDR3 amino acids: CASSPRDYSTNTGELFF. The DNA for the CDR3 is TGTGCCAGCAGCCCACGGGACTACTCAACGAACACCGGGGAGCTGTTTTTT.

The V and J genes are TRBV7-2 and TRBJ2-5; TRBD2 is a possible D gene (6 bases). The CDR3 totals 14 residues. The germline V gene encodes CDR1 SGHTA and CDR2 FQGNSA. V was trimmed by 5 bases and J by 1 base, leaving 11 bases between them. CDR3 nucleotide sequence: TGTGCCAGCAGCCGGTCGGGGGTCCAAGAGACCCAGTACTTC. Its translation is CASSRSGVQETQYF.

The chain recombines TRBV24-1 with TRBJ2-3; the match to TRBD2 covers 9 bases. The germline CDR1 and CDR2 sequences are KGHDR and SFDVKD. The CDR3 has 15 amino acids. V was clipped by 9 bases and J by 7 bases; unmatched bases: 13. Here the CDR3 DNA reads TGTGCCACCCAGTCCAGCGGGGGGTACCCAAATACGCAGTATTTT. Translation gives CATQSSGGYPNTQYF.

The chain recombines TRBV23-1 with TRBJ1-4, with D maybe TRBD1 (5 bases). TRBV23-1 is treated as an ORF (open reading frame) with a function not yet certain. Trimming removed 0 bases from V and 0 bases from J, with 20 bases in between. This CDR3 region has 20 residues. The CDR3 DNA reads as TGCGCCAGCAGTCAATCGGAAGGACAACCCAATGGGGCAACTAATGAAAAACTGTTTTTT. As protein: CASSQSEGQPNGATNEKLFF.

The gene calls are TRBV6-5 and TRBJ2-3; 7 positions match TRBD2. This CDR3 contains 15 residues. V dropped 4 bases and J dropped 1; count of bases not matched to a gene: 5. Germline V CDR1 and CDR2: MNHEY, SVGAGI. In nucleotides, the CDR3 is TGTGCCAGCAGTTCGACTAGCCGTGGCACAGATACGCAGTATTTT. It is translated as CASSSTSRGTDTQYF.

CDR3 DNA: TGTGCCAGCAGCGTAGGACAGGGGATTGGCATGAACACTGAAGCTTTCTTT. Residues: CASSVGQGIGMNTEAFF. The chain links TRBV11-2 to TRBJ1-1; 9 positions match TRBD1. This CDR3 is built from 17 residues. V was pared by 5 bases and J by 0 bases, with 10 bases of the junction left unmatched. CDR1 and CDR2 from the germline V gene are SGHAT and FQNNGV.

J is TRBJ1-1 and V is TRBV14; D perhaps matches TRBD1 (6 bases). The length of the CDR3 is 15 residues. Trimming removed 10 bases from V and 1 base from J, with 19 bases in between. The germline V gene encodes CDR1 SGHDN and CDR2 FVKESK. The CDR3 reads CATSEWDTPNTEAFF. The CDR3 nucleotides are TGTGCCACTAGTGAGTGGGACACGCCGAACACTGAAGCTTTCTTT.

The rearrangement uses TRBV5-4 and TRBJ1-4; 7 bases are shared with TRBD1. CDR1 is SGHNT and CDR2 is YYREEE in the germline V gene (reference sequence). There are 13 residues in the CDR3. The junction had 0 bases not matched to a gene; V was cut back by 0 bases and J by 7 bases. The CDR3 DNA reads as TGTGCCAGCAGCTTGGACAGGGGTGAAAAACTGTTTTTT. Its translation: CASSLDRGEKLFF.

The V and J genes are TRBV11-2 and TRBJ2-5, with TRBD1 identical over 8 bases. The CDR3 has 16 amino acids. Germline V gene sequence: CDR1 SGHAT, CDR2 FQNNGV. Trimming cost V 3 bases and J 3 bases; bases outside gene matches: 9. The CDR3 is CASSFPFMTGEETQYF. In DNA, the CDR3 is TGTGCCAGCAGCTTTCCATTTATGACAGGGGAAGAGACCCAGTACTTC.

V is TRBV29-1 and J is TRBJ1-2; weak D call: TRBD1 (5 bases). Trimming shortened V by 2 bases and J by 4 bases, and 14 bases separated the two germline ends. Per germline, CDR1 SQVTM and CDR2 ANQGSEA. The CDR3 spans 14 residues. Here the CDR3 reads CSVEPRDSPYGYTF. The DNA of the CDR3 is TGCAGCGTTGAACCTAGAGACAGTCCCTATGGCTACACCTTC.

This clone was detected a few times. The rearrangement joins TRBV7-3 to TRBJ1-4; D remains unclear. Per the germline V gene, CDR1 is SGHTA and CDR2 is FQGTGA. Trimming took 2 bases from V and 7 from J, leaving 14 bases between them. The CDR3 loop spans 15 amino acids. CDR3 residues: CASSLGQVGSEKLFF. CDR3 nucleotides: TGTGCCAGCAGCTTAGGGCAGGTTGGGAGTGAAAAACTGTTTTTT.

This chain links TRBV6-1 with TRBJ1-1, with D maybe TRBD1 (5 bases). V dropped 1 base and J dropped 3 bases, with 6 bases sitting between them. The CDR3 has 13 amino acids. Germline values: CDR1 MNHNS, CDR2 SASEGT. The CDR3 DNA is TGTGCCAGCAGTGAAGGCAGGGACACTGAAGCTTTCTTT. This translates into CASSEGRDTEAFF.

The J gene is TRBJ2-1, the V gene TRBV4-1; D not resolved. The V and J ends lost 0 bases and 8 bases respectively, with 17 bases between them. From germline, CDR1 is MGHRA and CDR2 YSYEKL. The CDR3 is 16 residues long. The chain's CDR3 is CASSQEWPSRVDEQFF. The CDR3 nucleotides read TGCGCCAGCAGCCAAGAGTGGCCTAGTCGTGTCGATGAGCAGTTCTTC.

The rearrangement uses TRBV7-8 and TRBJ2-3; D uncertain. The CDR3 totals 15 residues. Germline V lookup: CDR1 SGHVS, CDR2 FQNEAQ. Deletions cut 5 bases from V and 0 bases from J, with 12 bases between. The DNA of the CDR3 is TGTGCCAGCAGCCCCGCCGGAGCTAGCACAGATACGCAGTATTTT. This codes for CASSPAGASTDTQYF.

On this clone: The same CDR3 is also encoded by other DNA sequences in this sample. The rearrangement uses TRBV19 and TRBJ1-5; no definite D call. The CDR3 spans 13 residues. Trimming pared 3 bases from V and 4 bases from J, leaving 7 bases between. Germline lookup yields CDR1 LNHDA and CDR2 SQIVND (reference sequence). CDR3 DNA: TGTGCCAGTAGTATGGGAGGGAATCAGCCCCAGCATTTT. It translates to CASSMGGNQPQHF.

The gene calls are TRBV6-4 and TRBJ2-6; TRBD2 matches 8 bases. Germline trimming cut 4 bases from V and 0 bases from J; bases unmatched to any gene: 2. Per the germline V gene, CDR1 is MRHNA and CDR2 is SNTAGT. The CDR3 has 16 residues. CDR3 amino acids: CASSAGTSSGANVLTF. The CDR3 coding sequence is TGTGCCAGCAGTGCCGGGACTAGCTCTGGGGCCAACGTCCTGACTTTC.

The gene calls are TRBV19 and TRBJ2-5; D ambiguous. V was pared by 6 bases and J by 4 bases, with 12 bases between. Per the germline V gene, CDR1 is LNHDA and CDR2 is SQIVND (reference sequence). The CDR3 is made up of 13 amino acids. The CDR3 protein is CASRPTFSETQYF. The CDR3 DNA follows: TGTGCCAGTAGACCGACATTTTCAGAGACCCAGTACTTC.

The chain combines TRBV7-9 with TRBJ1-2; a possible D gene is TRBD1 (5 bases). From germline, CDR1 is SEHNR and CDR2 FQNEAQ (reference sequence). The V gene lost 7 bases and the J gene lost 3 bases, with 15 bases spanning the gap. CDR3 size: 14 residues. The CDR3 reads CASIPGDSHYGYTF. In DNA, the CDR3 is TGTGCCAGCATCCCGGGGGATTCGCACTATGGCTACACCTTC.

This clone was seen just once. The chain recombines TRBV5-6 with TRBJ2-2, with 9 positions matching TRBD2. The germline V gene encodes CDR1 SGHDT and CDR2 YYEEEE. The CDR3 spans 16 residues. V shed 5 bases, J shed 4 bases, and the junction held 9 bases outside the gene matches. CDR3 DNA: TGTGCCAGCAGTAATGCGGGGGGGCGGAGCACCGGGGAGCTGTTTTTT. Amino acid sequence: CASSNAGGRSTGELFF.